In its sample, the clone carrying this TCR beta chain was seen a few times. Its antigen remains unidentified. This specimen belongs to a study of memory CD4+ T cells and cytomegalovirus serostatus. Study-wide context: Of the healthy Belgian adults, fewer than 10 were CMV seropositive and 20 to 30 seronegative.

Germline V gene sequence: CDR1 SGHAT, CDR2 FQNNGV. V lost 3 bases and J 13 bases, leaving 12 bases between the germline ends. The CDR3 is 11 residues long. Only in-frame clones appear in the TCRdb table, and some are missing; sequencing was by immunoSEQ multiplex PCR. The sample contains some 67,000 clones, 76% of which appear only once. General study points: Repertoires predicted CMV serostatus with median bootstrapped AUC of 0.95.

Single viable CD3+CD4+CD8-CD45RO+ cells were sorted as the memory CD4+ T cells. Serostatus was set by detecting CMV pp150, pp28, p38, p52 IgG. This chain joins TRBV11-2 and TRBJ1-2; D is uncertain. The sequence came from an adult in good health and CMV-seropositive. Sequenced input: memory CD4+ T cells from blood. The CDR3 sequence is CASSLGRGPTF. The CDR3 coding sequence is TGTGCCAGCAGCTTGGGCAGAGGGCCCACCTTC.